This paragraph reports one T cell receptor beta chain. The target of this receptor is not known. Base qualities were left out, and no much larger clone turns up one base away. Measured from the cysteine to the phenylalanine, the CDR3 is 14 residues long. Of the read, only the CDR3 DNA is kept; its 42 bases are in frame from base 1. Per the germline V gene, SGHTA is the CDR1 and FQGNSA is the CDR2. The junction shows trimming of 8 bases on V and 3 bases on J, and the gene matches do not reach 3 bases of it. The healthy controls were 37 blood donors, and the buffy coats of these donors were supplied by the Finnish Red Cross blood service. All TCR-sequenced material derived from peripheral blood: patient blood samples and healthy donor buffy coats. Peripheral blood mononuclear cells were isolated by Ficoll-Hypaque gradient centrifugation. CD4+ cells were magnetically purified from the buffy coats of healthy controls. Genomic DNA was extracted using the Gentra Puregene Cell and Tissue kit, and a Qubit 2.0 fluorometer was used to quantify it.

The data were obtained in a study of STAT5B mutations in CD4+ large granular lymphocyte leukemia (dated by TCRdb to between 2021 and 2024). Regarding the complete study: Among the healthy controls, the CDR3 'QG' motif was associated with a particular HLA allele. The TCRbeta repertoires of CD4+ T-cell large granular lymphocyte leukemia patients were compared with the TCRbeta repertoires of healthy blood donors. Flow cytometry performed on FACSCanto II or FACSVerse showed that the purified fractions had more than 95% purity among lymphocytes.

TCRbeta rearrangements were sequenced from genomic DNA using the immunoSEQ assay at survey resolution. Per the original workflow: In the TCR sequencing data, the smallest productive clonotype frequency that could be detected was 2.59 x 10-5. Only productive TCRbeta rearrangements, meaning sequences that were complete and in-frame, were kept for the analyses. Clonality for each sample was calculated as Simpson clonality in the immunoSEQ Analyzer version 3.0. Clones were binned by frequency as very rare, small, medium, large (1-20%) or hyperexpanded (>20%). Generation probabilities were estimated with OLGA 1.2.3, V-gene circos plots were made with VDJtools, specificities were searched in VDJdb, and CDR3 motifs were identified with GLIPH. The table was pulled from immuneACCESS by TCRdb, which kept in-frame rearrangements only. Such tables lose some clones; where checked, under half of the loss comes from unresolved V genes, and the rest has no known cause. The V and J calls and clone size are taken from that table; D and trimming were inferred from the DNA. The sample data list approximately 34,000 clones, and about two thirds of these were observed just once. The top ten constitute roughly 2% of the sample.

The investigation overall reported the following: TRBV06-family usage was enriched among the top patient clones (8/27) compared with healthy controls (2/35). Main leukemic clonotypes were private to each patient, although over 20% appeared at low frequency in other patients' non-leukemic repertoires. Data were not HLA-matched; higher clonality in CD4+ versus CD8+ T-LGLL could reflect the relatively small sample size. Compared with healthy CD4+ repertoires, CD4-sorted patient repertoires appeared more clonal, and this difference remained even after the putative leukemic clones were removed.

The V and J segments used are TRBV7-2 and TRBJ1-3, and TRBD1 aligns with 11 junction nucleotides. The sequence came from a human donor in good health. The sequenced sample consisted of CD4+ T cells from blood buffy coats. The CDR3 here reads CASGQGAIGNTIYF. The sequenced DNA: TGTGCCAGCGGACAGGGGGCAATTGGAAACACCATATATTTT.